The clone carrying this TCR beta chain was found a few times. What it binds is unknown. This sample also contains other DNA sequences that code for the same CDR3. This specimen comes from a study of cytomegalovirus exposure and HLA in healthy donors. It was with 60 Vbeta and 13 Jbeta primers that the PCR ran. TCRdb's table, derived via immunoSEQ multiplex PCR, lists solely in-frame clones and lacks some. Of roughly 130,000 clones in the sample, 75% to 85% were seen once. Overall study findings and caveats: Among donors in an Asian-associated ancestry cluster, a later analysis reportedly found fewer N-insertions than the roughly 700-donor mean. The HLA-A and HLA-B alleles of most subjects were reportedly predicted accurately from TCR beta sequences. As a later analysis revealed, most CMV-associated TCR beta chains appeared HLA-restricted.

The germline CDR1 and CDR2 sequences are SEHNR and FQNEAQ (reference sequence). This CDR3 is 13 amino acids long. The ends were cut back, 1 base at V and 8 bases at J, with 11 bases in the middle. This chain uses TRBV7-9 with TRBJ1-2; TRBD1 might be the D (6 bases). Sequencing input: PBMCs. The receptor was isolated from a male donor in good health and CMV-seronegative. As DNA, the CDR3 is TGTGCCAGCAGCTTAGAACAGGGCAACGGCTACACCTTC. This sequence encodes CASSLEQGNGYTF. The complete variable domain, with remaining parts taken from reference TRBV7-9 and TRBJ1-2, reads DTGVSQNPRHKITKRGQNVTFRCDPISEHNRLYWYRQTLGQGPEFLTYFQNEAQLEKSRLLSDRFSAERPKGSFSTLEIQRTEQGDSAMYLCASSLEQGNGYTFGSGTRLTVV.